Listed below are T cell receptor beta chains from one sample, sequenced in a study of T cell changes during pregnancy in multiple sclerosis. Clones were sequenced by immunoSEQ multiplex PCR, and TCRdb holds only the in-frame ones, with some missing. The table lists some 40,000 clones, 85% to 90% of them singletons. This specimen was CD4+ T cells from peripheral blood mononuclear cells, taken in the first trimester of pregnancy. All receptors derive from a female donor with multiple sclerosis, enrolled in a pregnancy study. The CDR3 runs from the conserved cysteine through the conserved F or W. Fields, in order: CDR3 protein, CDR3 DNA, V gene, J gene, clone size, D gene. A D gene is named only where the DNA matches it firmly. Only some rows state a clone size, as once, few, many or a class for expanded clones.

CDR3 protein: CASLRRAGVPGELFF; CDR3 DNA: TGTGCCAGTCTAAGGCGGGCGGGAGTCCCCGGGGAGCTGTTTTTT; V gene: TRBV6-5; J gene: TRBJ2-2; clone size: few; D gene: TRBD2
CDR3 protein: CASSQARSGGRETQYF; CDR3 DNA: TGCGCCAGCAGCCAAGCTCGATCGGGGGGCCGAGAGACCCAGTACTTC; V gene: TRBV4-1; J gene: TRBJ2-5; clone size: once; D gene: -
CDR3 protein: CASSRAGETTEAFF; CDR3 DNA: TGTGCCAGCAGTAGGGCAGGGGAGACCACTGAAGCTTTCTTT; V gene: TRBV6-1; J gene: TRBJ1-1; clone size: -; D gene: -
CDR3 protein: CASSLGTGGGLYEQYF; CDR3 DNA: TGCGCCAGCAGCCTCGGGACAGGGGGTGGCCTCTACGAGCAGTACTTC; V gene: TRBV5-1; J gene: TRBJ2-7; clone size: -; D gene: TRBD1
CDR3 protein: CASKREGEQFF; CDR3 DNA: TGTGCCAGCAAGAGGGAGGGTGAGCAGTTCTTC; V gene: TRBV2; J gene: TRBJ2-1; clone size: -; D gene: TRBD2
CDR3 protein: CASSLTGWELFF; CDR3 DNA: TGTGCCAGCAGCTTGACAGGGTGGGAGCTGTTTTTT; V gene: TRBV5-5; J gene: TRBJ2-2; clone size: -; D gene: -
CDR3 protein: CASSPLLAGGYTGELFF; CDR3 DNA: TGCGCCAGCAGCCCCCTTCTAGCGGGAGGATACACCGGGGAGCTGTTTTTT; V gene: TRBV5-1; J gene: TRBJ2-2; clone size: -; D gene: TRBD2
CDR3 protein: CASSLSGSPYEQYF; CDR3 DNA: TGCGCCAGCAGTCTCTCAGGGTCCCCCTACGAGCAGTACTTC; V gene: TRBV23-1; J gene: TRBJ2-7; clone size: -; D gene: -
CDR3 protein: CASSPTGGGNYGYTF; CDR3 DNA: TGTGCCAGCTCCCCCACAGGGGGCGGGAACTATGGCTACACCTTC; V gene: TRBV18; J gene: TRBJ1-2; clone size: -; D gene: TRBD1
CDR3 protein: CAMGGGVMNTEAFF; CDR3 DNA: TGTGCCATGGGGGGAGGGGTGATGAACACTGAAGCTTTCTTT; V gene: TRBV30; J gene: TRBJ1-1; clone size: once; D gene: -
CDR3 protein: CASSISRGTEAFF; CDR3 DNA: TGTGCCAGTAGTATCTCCAGGGGGACTGAAGCTTTCTTT; V gene: TRBV19; J gene: TRBJ1-1; clone size: -; D gene: TRBD1
CDR3 protein: CASSSKGDTEAFF; CDR3 DNA: TGTGCCAGTAGTTCCAAAGGGGACACTGAAGCTTTCTTT; V gene: TRBV19; J gene: TRBJ1-1; clone size: few; D gene: -
CDR3 protein: CASSTGQGTDTQYF; CDR3 DNA: TGCGCCAGCAGCACAGGACAGGGTACAGATACGCAGTATTTT; V gene: TRBV5-1; J gene: TRBJ2-3; clone size: -; D gene: TRBD1
CDR3 protein: CASSGRQGWEETEAFF; CDR3 DNA: TGCGCCAGCAGCGGGCGACAGGGATGGGAGGAAACTGAAGCTTTCTTT; V gene: TRBV5-1; J gene: TRBJ1-1; clone size: -; D gene: TRBD1
CDR3 protein: CAPGGDLETQYF; CDR3 DNA: TGTGCCCCCGGGGGGGATCTCGAGACCCAGTACTTC; V gene: TRBV10-3; J gene: TRBJ2-5; clone size: -; D gene: TRBD2
CDR3 protein: CASSPRQGSLPEAFF; CDR3 DNA: TGTGCCAGCAGCCCGAGACAGGGAAGCTTGCCTGAAGCTTTCTTT; V gene: TRBV27; J gene: TRBJ1-1; clone size: -; D gene: TRBD1
CDR3 protein: CASSLGTPTNEKLFF; CDR3 DNA: TGCGCCAGCAGCTTGGGTACACCAACTAATGAAAAACTGTTTTTT; V gene: TRBV5-1; J gene: TRBJ1-4; clone size: once; D gene: -
CDR3 protein: CASSSGQGGWSYGYTF; CDR3 DNA: TGCGCCAGCAGTTCCGGACAGGGAGGGTGGTCGTATGGCTACACCTTC; V gene: TRBV5-1; J gene: TRBJ1-2; clone size: -; D gene: TRBD1
CDR3 protein: CASSQDGLAGAHGKAYEQYF; CDR3 DNA: TGCGCCAGCAGCCAAGATGGGCTAGCGGGAGCCCACGGAAAAGCCTACGAGCAGTACTTC; V gene: TRBV4-3; J gene: TRBJ2-7; clone size: once; D gene: TRBD2
CDR3 protein: CASRQLAVYEQYF; CDR3 DNA: TGTGCCAGCAGGCAACTAGCAGTCTACGAGCAGTACTTC; V gene: TRBV6-1; J gene: TRBJ2-7; clone size: -; D gene: -
CDR3 protein: CASSFLVPNTEAFF; CDR3 DNA: TGTGCCAGCAGCTTTTTAGTACCGAACACTGAAGCTTTCTTT; V gene: TRBV5-4; J gene: TRBJ1-1; clone size: -; D gene: -
CDR3 protein: CASSFGTSRVFNEQYF; CDR3 DNA: TGTGCCAGCAGCTTCGGGACTAGTAGGGTCTTTAACGAGCAGTACTTC; V gene: TRBV7-8; J gene: TRBJ2-7; clone size: -; D gene: TRBD2
CDR3 protein: CASSGSGANVLTF; CDR3 DNA: TGTGCCAGTTCAGGGTCCGGGGCCAACGTCCTGACTTTC; V gene: TRBV19; J gene: TRBJ2-6; clone size: -; D gene: -
CDR3 protein: CAISESGRDHNEQFF; CDR3 DNA: TGTGCCATCAGTGAAAGCGGGAGGGATCACAATGAGCAGTTCTTC; V gene: TRBV10-3; J gene: TRBJ2-1; clone size: -; D gene: TRBD2
CDR3 protein: CASSPSRMTGANVLTF; CDR3 DNA: TGTGCCAGCAGCCCAAGCAGGATGACTGGGGCCAACGTCCTGACTTTC; V gene: TRBV7-6; J gene: TRBJ2-6; clone size: -; D gene: -
CDR3 protein: CASSGQGGYEQYF; CDR3 DNA: TGTGCCAGCAGCGGCCAGGGGGGCTACGAGCAGTACTTC; V gene: TRBV5-4; J gene: TRBJ2-7; clone size: many; D gene: -
CDR3 protein: CAWGTLFYEQYF; CDR3 DNA: TGTGCCTGGGGGACTCTTTTCTACGAGCAGTACTTC; V gene: TRBV30; J gene: TRBJ2-7; clone size: -; D gene: -
CDR3 protein: CASRRDRGLRTEAFF; CDR3 DNA: TGTGCCAGTCGTCGGGACAGGGGGCTGAGAACTGAAGCTTTCTTT; V gene: TRBV6-1; J gene: TRBJ1-1; clone size: -; D gene: TRBD1
CDR3 protein: CASSSGLAGVVGELFF; CDR3 DNA: TGCGCCAGCAGCTCGGGACTAGCGGGAGTCGTGGGGGAGCTGTTTTTT; V gene: TRBV5-1; J gene: TRBJ2-2; clone size: -; D gene: TRBD2
CDR3 protein: CASSRDRPENEQFF; CDR3 DNA: TGCGCCAGCTCTCGGGACAGACCTGAGAATGAGCAGTTCTTC; V gene: TRBV5-1; J gene: TRBJ2-1; clone size: -; D gene: TRBD1
CDR3 protein: CASSERGYYGYTF; CDR3 DNA: TGTGCCAGCAGTGAACGCGGGTACTATGGCTACACCTTC; V gene: TRBV25-1; J gene: TRBJ1-2; clone size: -; D gene: -
CDR3 protein: CASSLGQSTDTQYF; CDR3 DNA: TGTGCCAGCAGCTTAGGGCAGAGCACAGATACGCAGTATTTT; V gene: TRBV7-9; J gene: TRBJ2-3; clone size: -; D gene: -
CDR3 protein: CASSTTGVGYEQYF; CDR3 DNA: TGTGCCAGTAGTACAACAGGGGTGGGTTACGAGCAGTACTTC; V gene: TRBV19; J gene: TRBJ2-7; clone size: -; D gene: TRBD1
CDR3 protein: CASSRSQGGETQYF; CDR3 DNA: TGTGCCAGCAGCCGTTCTCAGGGAGGAGAGACCCAGTACTTC; V gene: TRBV7-9; J gene: TRBJ2-5; clone size: -; D gene: -
CDR3 protein: CASSLSGYGYTF; CDR3 DNA: TGCGCCAGCAGCTTGTCCGGCTATGGCTACACCTTC; V gene: TRBV5-1; J gene: TRBJ1-2; clone size: -; D gene: -
CDR3 protein: CASSLAGTGTQYF; CDR3 DNA: TGTGCCAGCAGCTTAGCGGGAACGGGTACGCAGTATTTT; V gene: TRBV13; J gene: TRBJ2-3; clone size: -; D gene: -
CDR3 protein: CASKTGGTETQYF; CDR3 DNA: TGTGCCAGTAAAACAGGGGGTACGGAGACCCAGTACTTC; V gene: TRBV19; J gene: TRBJ2-5; clone size: -; D gene: TRBD1
CDR3 protein: CASSYSLEGARETQYF; CDR3 DNA: TGTGCCAGCAGTTACTCATTGGAGGGGGCGAGAGAGACCCAGTACTTC; V gene: TRBV6-5; J gene: TRBJ2-5; clone size: -; D gene: -
CDR3 protein: CASRPPTSGSLTF; CDR3 DNA: TGTGCCAGTAGACCTCCGACTAGCGGGTCCCTGACTTTC; V gene: TRBV19; J gene: TRBJ2-6; clone size: -; D gene: TRBD2
CDR3 protein: CASSVRRDTQYF; CDR3 DNA: TGTGCCAGCAGTGTAAGGAGAGATACGCAGTATTTT; V gene: TRBV2; J gene: TRBJ2-3; clone size: -; D gene: -
CDR3 protein: CASSLSPSANNEQFF; CDR3 DNA: TGTGCCAGCAGCTTATCACCTAGCGCGAACAATGAGCAGTTCTTC; V gene: TRBV7-3; J gene: TRBJ2-1; clone size: -; D gene: -
CDR3 protein: CASSKDSRGYGYTF; CDR3 DNA: TGTGCCAGCAGCAAGGACAGTCGGGGCTATGGCTACACCTTC; V gene: TRBV5-4; J gene: TRBJ1-2; clone size: -; D gene: -
CDR3 protein: CASSQPGRRGETQYF; CDR3 DNA: TGTGCCAGTAGTCAACCCGGGAGAAGAGGAGAGACCCAGTACTTC; V gene: TRBV19; J gene: TRBJ2-5; clone size: few; D gene: -
CDR3 protein: CSVGTSGLPTYEQYF; CDR3 DNA: TGCAGCGTCGGGACTAGCGGACTCCCGACCTACGAGCAGTACTTC; V gene: TRBV29-1; J gene: TRBJ2-7; clone size: once; D gene: TRBD2